These 21 T cell receptor beta chains share one sample of origin, sequenced in a study of T-cell reconstitution after alpha-beta-depleted transplantation in children. A library of TCRbeta sequences, prepared with unique molecular identifiers, was generated. TCRdb reanalysed the PCR reads using MiXCR and keeps one entry per CDR3 protein. The data hold hundreds of thousands of distinct CDR3 sequences, with more than 9% observed a single time. This sample comprised PBMCs, obtained before TCRalphabeta/CD19-depleted stem cell transplant. The receptors derive from a child aged 2-15 years with inherited bone marrow failure, due to receive a stem cell transplant.

This clonotype was seen a handful of times. The chain couples TRBV20-1 to TRBJ2-2; D might be TRBD2 (7 bases). Germline V gives CDR1 DFQATT, CDR2 SNEGSKA (reference sequence). CDR3 length: 16 amino acids. V was shortened by 0 bases and J by 3 bases, with 14 bases between the two germline ends. In nucleotides, the CDR3 is TGCAGTGCTAGAGAAGGGGGGAGGGGATACACCGGGGAGCTGTTTTTT. Encoded protein: CSAREGGRGYTGELFF.

In the case of this clonotype: Since a much larger clone is just one base distant, this may be a read error. V and J are TRBV4-3 and TRBJ2-5; 9 positions match TRBD2. Germline V gene data show CDR1 as LGHNA and CDR2 as YSLEER. The V segment lost 0 bases and the J segment 2 bases; nucleotides outside the gene matches: 10. The CDR3 covers 18 residues. CDR3 in amino acids: CASSQEVIAGEWQETQYF. CDR3 nucleotide sequence: TGCGCCAGCAGCCAAGAAGTAATAGCGGGAGAGTGGCAAGAGACCCAGTACTTC.

This clonotype has just a few counts. V and J are TRBV11-2 and TRBJ2-7, with 7 bases matching TRBD1. Germline CDR1 and CDR2: SGHAT and FQNNGV. The J segment lost 7 bases and the V segment lost 5 bases, leaving 5 bases of the junction unmatched. This CDR3 region has 12 residues. The DNA of the CDR3 is TGTGCCAGCAGCCCACAGGGGTGGGAGCAGTACTTC. Amino acids: CASSPQGWEQYF.

Of note for this clonotype: The conserved final phenylalanine or tryptophan is absent from the CDR3, which likely points to a read error. This chain joins TRBV28 and TRBJ2-7; TRBD1 agrees at 10 bases. Per the germline V gene, CDR1 is MDHEN and CDR2 is SYDVKM. CDR3 size: 15 residues. The V gene end was trimmed by 7 bases and the J gene end by 0 bases; junction bases not matched to a gene: 6. The CDR3 is CASTAGQGFSYEQYL. Written as DNA, the CDR3 is TGTGCCAGCACGGCGGGACAGGGGTTCTCCTACGAGCAGTACCTC.

The V and J genes are TRBV7-6 and TRBJ1-1, with D possibly matching TRBD1 (5 bases). V lost 7 bases and J 9 bases, leaving 18 bases between the germline ends. Germline V gene sequence: CDR1 SGHVS, CDR2 FNYEAQ. The CDR3 loop spans 13 amino acids. The CDR3 coding sequence is TGTGCCAGCACTCCTGGGGCGGGGAGGCAAGCTTTCTTT. Translating it yields CASTPGAGRQAFF.

This clonotype was picked up a small number of times. This rearrangement joins TRBV5-4 to TRBJ2-3; TRBD1 matches at 7 bases. V shed 4 bases and J 3 bases; nucleotides not matched to a gene: 11. The CDR3 runs to 16 residues. Germline CDR1 is SGHNT and CDR2 is YYREEE (reference sequence). This chain's CDR3 is CASSLRGPRMTDTQYF. The DNA for the CDR3 is TGTGCCAGCAGCCTGAGGGGGCCAAGAATGACAGATACGCAGTATTTT.

This clonotype was counted ten times or more. The chain uses TRBV4-2 and TRBJ2-1; TRBD2 aligns across 9 bases. V shed 1 base and J 9 bases; nucleotides not matched to a gene: 10. The CDR3 covers 16 residues. Germline CDR1 LGHNA, CDR2 YNFKEQ. The CDR3 bases are TGTGCCAGCAGCCAAGGCCAAGCGGGAGGTTTCGGTGAGCAGTTCTTC. Its protein is CASSQGQAGGFGEQFF.

In this sample, this clonotype turned up many times. This chain uses TRBV7-9 with TRBJ2-2, with D unclear. The germline V and J ends were trimmed by 3 bases and 0 bases, with 8 bases remaining between them. The CDR3 runs 15 residues. Germline V gene lookup returns CDR1 SEHNR and CDR2 FQNEAQ (reference sequence). CDR3 sequence (DNA): TGTGCCAGCAGCTTGACCAGACCGAACACCGGGGAGCTGTTTTTT. Protein sequence: CASSLTRPNTGELFF.

This clonotype was detected ten times or more. This chain joins TRBV11-2 and TRBJ2-3, with 9 bases lining up with TRBD2. The V segment lost 1 base and the J segment 1 base; nucleotides outside the gene matches: 3. The germline gives CDR1 SGHAT, CDR2 FQNNGV. This CDR3 comprises 16 residues. The CDR3 nucleotides read TGTGCCAGCAGCTTAGGGAGACTAGCGGGCACAGATACGCAGTATTTT. Its translation: CASSLGRLAGTDTQYF.

This clonotype was observed many times. At one boundary the junction diverges from the germline segment, which might be a read error. This chain connects TRBV12-3 or TRBV12-4 to TRBJ2-7; 7 bases are shared with TRBD1. The CDR3 runs to 13 residues. Here the CDR3 reads CASSLAGGYEQYF. The CDR3 region has the DNA TGCGCCAGCAGCCTCGCAGGGGGATACGAGCAGTACTTC.

This clonotype occurred many times. V gene TRBV4-1 combines with J gene TRBJ2-2, with D unclear. Germline assignment: CDR1 MGHRA and CDR2 YSYEKL. The CDR3 covers 14 residues. With 1 base removed from V and 2 bases from J, the gap between germline ends came to 5 bases. The CDR3 DNA is TGCGCCAGCAGCCAAGTATCCAACACCGGGGAGCTGTTTTTT. Encoded protein: CASSQVSNTGELFF.

This clonotype came up many times. V gene TRBV4-2 combines with J gene TRBJ2-7; the match to TRBD2 covers 13 bases. The length of the CDR3 is 18 residues. Germline V gives CDR1 LGHNA, CDR2 YNFKEQ. The junction had 8 bases not matched to a gene; V was cut back by 3 bases and J by 0 bases. CDR3 bases: TGTGCCAGCAGCCAGGGTGATGGGACTAGCGGGACCTCCTACGAGCAGTACTTC. It encodes CASSQGDGTSGTSYEQYF.

The chain is built from TRBV27 and TRBJ2-7; D remains unclear. In germline, CDR1 is MNHEY, CDR2 SMNVEV (reference sequence). Trimming took 6 bases from V and 3 from J, leaving 15 bases between them. This CDR3 has 14 residues. Written as DNA, the CDR3 is TGTGCCAGCAGCTCCCCTCCCCCTAACTACGAGCAGTACTTC. Its protein product is CASSSPPPNYEQYF.

This clonotype was recorded a few times. The rearrangement uses TRBV5-1 and TRBJ2-7; TRBD1 matches 7 bases. J was trimmed by 5 bases and V by 0 bases; bases with no gene match: 8. The CDR3 loop spans 15 amino acids. CDR1 and CDR2 (germline): SGHRS, YFSETQ. CDR3 in DNA: TGCGCCAGCAGCTTGGACAGGGGATTTACTCACGAGCAGTACTTC. Translating it yields CASSLDRGFTHEQYF.

This clonotype has at least ten counts. The chain is built from TRBV12-3 or TRBV12-4 and TRBJ1-1; D is undetermined. The CDR3 is made up of 16 amino acids. V was pared by 1 base and J by 0 bases, with 12 bases between. The CDR3 is CASSLGRITLNTEAFF. In DNA, the CDR3 is TGTGCCAGCAGTTTAGGGCGGATTACCTTGAACACTGAAGCTTTCTTT.

This clonotype was observed at least ten times. The V call is TRBV28, the J call TRBJ2-7; TRBD1 aligns across 10 bases. Germline V lookup: CDR1 MDHEN, CDR2 SYDVKM. The J segment lost 3 bases and the V segment lost 3 bases, leaving 8 bases of the junction unmatched. The CDR3 has 16 amino acids. The CDR3 here is CASSFLWTGGFYEQYF. The CDR3 DNA follows: TGTGCCAGCAGTTTTTTGTGGACAGGGGGTTTCTACGAGCAGTACTTC.

In this sample, this clonotype turned up many times. The V and J genes are TRBV29-1 and TRBJ2-2; no firm D call. Trimming stripped 7 bases from V and 3 bases from J, with 15 bases between. The germline V gene has CDR1 SQVTM and CDR2 ANQGSEA. The CDR3 has 14 amino acids. CDR3 sequence (DNA): TGCAGCGCAGGAATCATGGCCCACACCGGGGAGCTGTTTTTT. Amino acid sequence: CSAGIMAHTGELFF.

This clonotype showed up many times. This chain joins TRBV28 and TRBJ2-1, with D maybe TRBD2 (6 bases). This CDR3 contains 12 residues. V lost 7 bases to trimming and J lost 8 bases, with 12 bases between them. Germline CDR1 is MDHEN and CDR2 is SYDVKM. In DNA form, the CDR3 reads TGTGCCAGCACCCCTGGGGGGTATGAGCAGTTCTTC. It codes for CASTPGGYEQFF. Full variable domain (missing parts from reference TRBV28 and TRBJ2-1): DVKVTQSSRYLVKRTGEKVFLECVQDMDHENMFWYRQDPGLGLRLIYFSYDVKMKEKGDIPEGYSVSREKKERFSLILESASTNQTSMYLCASTPGGYEQFFGPGTRLTVL.

This clonotype was recorded at least ten times. The CDR3 spells CASLNGQGAEAFF. The CDR3 DNA sequence: TGTGCCAGCCTTAATGGACAGGGGGCTGAAGCTTTCTTT. The chain couples TRBV19 to TRBJ1-1; 10 nucleotides align to TRBD1. The V gene end was trimmed by 9 bases and the J gene end by 6 bases; junction bases not matched to a gene: 7. The CDR3 has 13 residues. Germline values: CDR1 LNHDA, CDR2 SQIVND (reference sequence).

This clonotype was recorded many times. The chain joins TRBV4-1 to TRBJ2-5; D gene ambiguous. The CDR3 covers 15 residues. Between the trimmed V and J ends, which lost 3 bases and 0 bases, there was a span of 11 bases. Germline V lookup: CDR1 MGHRA, CDR2 YSYEKL. CDR3 DNA: TGCGCCAGCAGCCACAACATTGGGAACCAAGAGACCCAGTACTTC. Translating it yields CASSHNIGNQETQYF.

This clonotype was found many times. This chain connects TRBV12-3 or TRBV12-4 to TRBJ2-7; 8 positions match TRBD1. The CDR3 extends over 14 amino acids. V shed 5 bases, J shed 7 bases, and the junction held 10 bases outside the gene matches. The CDR3 DNA is TGTGCCAGCAGTCTCCACAGGGGGATAGGTGAGCAGTACTTC. This translates into CASSLHRGIGEQYF.